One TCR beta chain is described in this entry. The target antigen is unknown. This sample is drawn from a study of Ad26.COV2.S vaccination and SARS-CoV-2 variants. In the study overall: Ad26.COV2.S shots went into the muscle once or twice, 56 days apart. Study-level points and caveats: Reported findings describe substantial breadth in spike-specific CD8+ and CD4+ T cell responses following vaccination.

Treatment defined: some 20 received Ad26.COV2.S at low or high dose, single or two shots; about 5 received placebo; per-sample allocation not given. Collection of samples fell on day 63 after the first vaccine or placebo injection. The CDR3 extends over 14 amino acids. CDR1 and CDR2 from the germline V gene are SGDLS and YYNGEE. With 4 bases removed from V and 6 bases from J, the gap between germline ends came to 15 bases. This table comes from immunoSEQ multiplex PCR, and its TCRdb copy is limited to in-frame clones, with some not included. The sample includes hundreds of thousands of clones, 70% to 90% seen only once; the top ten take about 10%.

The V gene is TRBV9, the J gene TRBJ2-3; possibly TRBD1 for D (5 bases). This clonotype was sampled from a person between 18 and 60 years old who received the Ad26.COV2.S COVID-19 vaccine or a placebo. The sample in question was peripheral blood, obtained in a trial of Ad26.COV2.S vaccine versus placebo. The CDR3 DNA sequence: TGTGCCAGCAGCCAGGGCCCCATATTGGATACGCAGTATTTT. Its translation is CASSQGPILDTQYF.